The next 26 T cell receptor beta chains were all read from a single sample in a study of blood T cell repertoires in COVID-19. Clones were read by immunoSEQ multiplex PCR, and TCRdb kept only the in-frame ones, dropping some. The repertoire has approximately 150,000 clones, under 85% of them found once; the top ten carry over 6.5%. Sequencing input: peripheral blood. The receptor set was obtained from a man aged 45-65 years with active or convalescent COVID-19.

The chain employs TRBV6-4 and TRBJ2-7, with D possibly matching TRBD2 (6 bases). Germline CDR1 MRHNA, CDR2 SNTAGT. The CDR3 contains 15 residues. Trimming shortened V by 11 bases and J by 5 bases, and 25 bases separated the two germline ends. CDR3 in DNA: TGTGCCCCCGGGGAAGGGGACTCCCGCCGAAACGAGCAGTACTTC. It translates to CAPGEGDSRRNEQYF.

The CDR3 sequence: CASLPGTGDQPQHF. DNA of the CDR3: TGTGCCAGTTTGCCCGGGACAGGGGATCAGCCCCAGCATTTT. V gene TRBV6-6 combines with J gene TRBJ1-5; 10 bases fit TRBD1. Germline V gene data show CDR1 as MNHNY and CDR2 as SVGAGI (reference sequence). This CDR3 contains 14 residues. Trimming removed 9 bases from V and 5 bases from J; junction bases left unmatched: 7.

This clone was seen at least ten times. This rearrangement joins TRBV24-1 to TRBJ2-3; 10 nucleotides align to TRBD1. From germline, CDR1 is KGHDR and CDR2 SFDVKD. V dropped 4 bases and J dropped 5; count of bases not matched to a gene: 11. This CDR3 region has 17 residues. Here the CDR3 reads CATSDPTGGYFRDTQYF. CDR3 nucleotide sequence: TGTGCCACCAGTGACCCGACAGGGGGCTACTTCAGAGATACGCAGTATTTT.

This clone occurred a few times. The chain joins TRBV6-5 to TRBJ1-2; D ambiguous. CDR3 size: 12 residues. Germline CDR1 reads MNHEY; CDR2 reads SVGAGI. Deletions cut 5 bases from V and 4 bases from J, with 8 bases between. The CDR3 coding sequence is TGTGCCAGCAGTAACGGAGGCTATGGCTACACCTTC. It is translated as CASSNGGYGYTF.

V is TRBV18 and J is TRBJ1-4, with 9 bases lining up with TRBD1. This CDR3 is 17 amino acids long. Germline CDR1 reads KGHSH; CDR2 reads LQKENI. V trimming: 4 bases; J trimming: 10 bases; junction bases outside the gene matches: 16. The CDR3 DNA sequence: TGTGCCAGCTCACAACAACAGGGGGCGTACGGGATGCCAAAACTGTTTTTT. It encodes CASSQQQGAYGMPKLFF.

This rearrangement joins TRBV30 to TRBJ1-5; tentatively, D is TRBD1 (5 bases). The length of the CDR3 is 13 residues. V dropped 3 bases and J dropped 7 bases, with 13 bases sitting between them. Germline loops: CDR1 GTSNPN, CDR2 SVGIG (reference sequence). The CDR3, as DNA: TGTGCCTGGAGAACCGGGGGGAGGCAGCCCCAGCATTTT. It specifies CAWRTGGRQPQHF.

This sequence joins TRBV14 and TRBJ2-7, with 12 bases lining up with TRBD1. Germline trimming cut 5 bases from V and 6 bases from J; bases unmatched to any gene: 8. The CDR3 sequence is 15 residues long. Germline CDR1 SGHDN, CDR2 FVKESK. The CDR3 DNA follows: TGTGCCAGCAGCTACCGGGACAGGGGGCGCGGCGAGCAGTACTTC. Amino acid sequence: CASSYRDRGRGEQYF.

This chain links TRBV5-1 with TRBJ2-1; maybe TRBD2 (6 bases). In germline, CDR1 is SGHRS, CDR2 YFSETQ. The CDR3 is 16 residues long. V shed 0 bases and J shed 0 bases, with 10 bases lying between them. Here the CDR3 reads CASSLVGGSSYNEQFF. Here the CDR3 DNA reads TGCGCCAGCAGCTTGGTTGGGGGGAGCTCCTACAATGAGCAGTTCTTC.

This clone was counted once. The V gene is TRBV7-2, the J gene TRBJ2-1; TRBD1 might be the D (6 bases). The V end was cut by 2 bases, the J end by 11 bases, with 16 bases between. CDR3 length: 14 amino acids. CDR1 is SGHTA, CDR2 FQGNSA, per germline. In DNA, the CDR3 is TGTGCCAGCAGCTTAAACAGGGCGCGAGCCCAGCAGTTCTTC. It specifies CASSLNRARAQQFF.

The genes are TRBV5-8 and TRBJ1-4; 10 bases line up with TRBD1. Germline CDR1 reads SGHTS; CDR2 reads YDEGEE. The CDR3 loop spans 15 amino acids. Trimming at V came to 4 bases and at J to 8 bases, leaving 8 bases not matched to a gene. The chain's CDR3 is CASSPGTGEGEKLFF. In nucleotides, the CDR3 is TGTGCCAGCAGCCCCGGGACAGGGGAGGGCGAAAAACTGTTTTTT.

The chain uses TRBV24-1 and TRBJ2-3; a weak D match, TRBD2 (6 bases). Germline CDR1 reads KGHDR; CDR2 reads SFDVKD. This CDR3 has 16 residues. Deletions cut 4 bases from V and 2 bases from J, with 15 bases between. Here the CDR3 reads CATSDLSGDSTDTQYF. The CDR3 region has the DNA TGTGCCACCAGTGACCTAAGTGGGGACTCCACAGATACGCAGTATTTT.

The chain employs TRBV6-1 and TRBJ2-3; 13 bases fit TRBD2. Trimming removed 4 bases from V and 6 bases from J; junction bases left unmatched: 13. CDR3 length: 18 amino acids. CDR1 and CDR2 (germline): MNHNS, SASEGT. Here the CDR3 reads CASSGRLGLAGPGDTQYF. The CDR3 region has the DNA TGTGCCAGCAGTGGAAGACTGGGACTAGCGGGACCGGGGGATACGCAGTATTTT.

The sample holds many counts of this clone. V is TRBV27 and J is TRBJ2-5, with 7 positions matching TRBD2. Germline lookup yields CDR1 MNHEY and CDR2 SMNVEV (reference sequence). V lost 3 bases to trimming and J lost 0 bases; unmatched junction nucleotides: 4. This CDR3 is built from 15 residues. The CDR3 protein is CASSFIGLDQETQYF. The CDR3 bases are TGTGCCAGCAGTTTCATCGGACTAGACCAAGAGACCCAGTACTTC.

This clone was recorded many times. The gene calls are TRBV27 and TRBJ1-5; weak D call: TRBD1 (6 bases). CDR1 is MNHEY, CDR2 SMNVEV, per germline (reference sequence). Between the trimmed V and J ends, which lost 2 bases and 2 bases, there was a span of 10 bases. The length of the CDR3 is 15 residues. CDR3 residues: CASSLQGIGNQPQHF. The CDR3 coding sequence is TGTGCCAGCAGTTTACAGGGGATTGGCAATCAGCCCCAGCATTTT.

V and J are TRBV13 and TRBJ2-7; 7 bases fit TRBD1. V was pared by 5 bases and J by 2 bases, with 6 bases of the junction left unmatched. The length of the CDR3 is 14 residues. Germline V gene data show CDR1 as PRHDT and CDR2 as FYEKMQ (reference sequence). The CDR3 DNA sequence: TGTGCCAGCAGCGGCCGGGACAGCCCCTACGAGCAGTACTTC. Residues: CASSGRDSPYEQYF.

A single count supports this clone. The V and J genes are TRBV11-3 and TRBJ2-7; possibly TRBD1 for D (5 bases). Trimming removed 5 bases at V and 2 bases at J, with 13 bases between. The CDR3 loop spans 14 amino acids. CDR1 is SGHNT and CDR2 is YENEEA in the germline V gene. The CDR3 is CASSPTGLTYEQYF. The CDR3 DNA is TGTGCCAGCAGCCCCACAGGATTAACCTACGAGCAGTACTTC. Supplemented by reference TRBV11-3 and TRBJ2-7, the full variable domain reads EAGVVQSPRYKIIEKKQPVAFWCNPISGHNTLYWYLQNLGQGPELLIRYENEEAVDDSQLPKDRFSAERLKGVDSTLKIQPAELGDSAVYLCASSPTGLTYEQYFGPGTRLTVT.

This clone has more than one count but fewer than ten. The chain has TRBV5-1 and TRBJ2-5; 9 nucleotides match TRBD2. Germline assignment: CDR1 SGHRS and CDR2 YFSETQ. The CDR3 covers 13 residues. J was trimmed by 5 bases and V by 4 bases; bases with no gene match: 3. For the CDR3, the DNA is TGCGCCAGCAGCAAGCGGGAGGAGGAGACCCAGTACTTC. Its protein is CASSKREEETQYF.

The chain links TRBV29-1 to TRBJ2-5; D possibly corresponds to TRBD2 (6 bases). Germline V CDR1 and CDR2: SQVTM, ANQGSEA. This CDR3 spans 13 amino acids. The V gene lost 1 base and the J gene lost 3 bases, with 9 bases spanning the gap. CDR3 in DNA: TGCAGCGTTGAAGCTAGGAGGGAAGAGACCCAGTACTTC. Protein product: CSVEARREETQYF.

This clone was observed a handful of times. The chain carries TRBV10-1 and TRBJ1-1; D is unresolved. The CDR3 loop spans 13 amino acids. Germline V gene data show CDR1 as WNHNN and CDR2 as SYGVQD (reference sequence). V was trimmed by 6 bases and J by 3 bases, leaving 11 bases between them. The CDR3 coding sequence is TGCGCCAGCAGATCGAGGAGGGACACTGAAGCTTTCTTT. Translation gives CASRSRRDTEAFF.

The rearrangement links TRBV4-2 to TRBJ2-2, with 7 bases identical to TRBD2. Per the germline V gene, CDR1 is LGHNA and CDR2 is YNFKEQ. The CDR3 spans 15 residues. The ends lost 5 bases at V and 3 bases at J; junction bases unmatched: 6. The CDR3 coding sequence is TGTGCCAGCAGCTTCGGGGCGGGGGACACCGGGGAGCTGTTTTTT. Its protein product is CASSFGAGDTGELFF.

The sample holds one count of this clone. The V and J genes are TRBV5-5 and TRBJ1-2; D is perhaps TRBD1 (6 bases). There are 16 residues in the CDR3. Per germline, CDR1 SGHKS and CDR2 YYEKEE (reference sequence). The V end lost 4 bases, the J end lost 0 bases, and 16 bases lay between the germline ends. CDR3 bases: TGTGCCAGCAGCCCAGGGAGGGGGAGGGCTAACTATGGCTACACCTTC. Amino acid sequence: CASSPGRGRANYGYTF.

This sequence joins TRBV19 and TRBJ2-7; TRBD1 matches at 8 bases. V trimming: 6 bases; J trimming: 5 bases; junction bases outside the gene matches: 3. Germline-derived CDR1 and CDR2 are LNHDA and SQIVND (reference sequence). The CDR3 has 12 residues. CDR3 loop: CASSLTGDEQYF. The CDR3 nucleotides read TGTGCCAGTAGCCTGACAGGGGACGAGCAGTACTTC.

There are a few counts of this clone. The DNA for the CDR3 is TGCGCCAGCAGCGCTACTAGCGGGACCTACAATGAGCAGTTCTTC. Translation gives CASSATSGTYNEQFF. The rearrangement joins TRBV4-1 to TRBJ2-1, with 10 bases aligning to TRBD2. The germline V gene encodes CDR1 MGHRA and CDR2 YSYEKL. With V trimmed by 5 bases and J by 2 bases, 3 bases remained unmatched. The CDR3 consists of 15 residues.

CDR3 residues: CSRDLNYGYTF. CDR3 in DNA: TGCAGTCGCGACTTAAACTATGGCTACACCTTC. V and J are TRBV20-1 and TRBJ1-2; D is unresolved. The V gene's germline CDR1 is DFQATT and CDR2 SNEGSKA (reference sequence). The V end lost 8 bases, the J end lost 2 bases, and 9 bases lay between the germline ends. This CDR3 region has 11 residues.

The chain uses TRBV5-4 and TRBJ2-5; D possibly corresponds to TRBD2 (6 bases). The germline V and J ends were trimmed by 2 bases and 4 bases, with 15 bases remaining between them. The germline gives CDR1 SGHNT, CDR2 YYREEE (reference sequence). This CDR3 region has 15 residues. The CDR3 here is CASSLAGWGGETQYF. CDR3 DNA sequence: TGTGCCAGCAGCTTAGCGGGTTGGGGAGGAGAGACCCAGTACTTC.

The CDR3, as DNA: TGTGCCAGCAGCGTAGGGGCTACCTACGAGCAGTACTTC. Translating it yields CASSVGATYEQYF. This rearrangement joins TRBV9 to TRBJ2-7; D gene uncertain. V lost 0 bases and J 2 bases, leaving 6 bases between the germline ends. In germline, CDR1 is SGDLS, CDR2 YYNGEE. The CDR3 contains 13 residues.